Listed here are 18 T cell receptor beta chains from one sample, sequenced in a study of monozygotic twins with inflammatory bowel disease. TCRdb reprocessed the 5' RACE reads, with one entry per CDR3 protein and no DNA. The sample's table shows under 130,000 distinct CDR3 sequences. Sequenced: blood. These receptors were obtained from a human donor with ulcerative colitis or Crohn's disease, or a healthy co-twin of an affected twin (not recorded which).

This chain uses TRBV5-1 with TRBJ2-7. CDR3 length: 13 residues. Germline values: CDR1 SGHRS, CDR2 YFSETQ. Here the CDR3 reads CASSLDPQYEQYF.

The chain carries TRBV29-1 and TRBJ2-2; with no DNA, the TCRdb D assignment of TRBD1 cannot be verified. CDR1 is SQVTM and CDR2 is ANQGSEA in the germline V gene. This CDR3 comprises 15 residues. The CDR3 spells CSVPRVTDNTGELFF.

The V call is TRBV7-9, the J call TRBJ1-3; with no DNA, the TCRdb D assignment of TRBD1 cannot be verified. The CDR3 contains 15 residues. The V gene's germline CDR1 is SEHNR and CDR2 FQNEAQ (reference sequence). Here the CDR3 reads CASTAGGGSGNTIYF. Looking up the rest from reference TRBV7-9 and TRBJ1-3 gives the full variable domain: DTGVSQNPRHKITKRGQNVTFRCDPISEHNRLYWYRQTLGQGPEFLTYFQNEAQLEKSRLLSDRFSAERPKGSFSTLEIQRTEQGDSAMYLCASTAGGGSGNTIYFGEGSWLTVV.

This sequence joins TRBV20-1 and TRBJ1-5. Germline loops: CDR1 DFQATT, CDR2 SNEGSKA (reference sequence). This CDR3 region has 14 residues. CDR3 loop: CSATVMDSNQPQHF.

V gene TRBV30 combines with J gene TRBJ1-3. The CDR3 has 15 residues. CDR1 is GTSNPN, CDR2 SVGIG, per germline (reference sequence). CDR3 residues: CAWSGRGNSGNTIYF.

The rearrangement links TRBV4-3 to TRBJ2-7. Per the germline V gene, CDR1 is LGHNA and CDR2 is YSLEER. The CDR3 loop spans 13 amino acids. The CDR3 spells CVSSQDPPFGQYF.

The V call is TRBV7-2, the J call TRBJ2-1; TCRdb selects TRBD2, and the lack of DNA leaves this call unchecked. CDR3 length equals 17 residues. CDR1 and CDR2 (germline): SGHTA, FQGNSA. CDR3: CASSPQLLAGGYNEQFF.

This chain connects TRBV11-1 to TRBJ2-7; without DNA, the TCRdb call of TRBD1 cannot be checked. The CDR3 sequence is 18 residues long. Germline assignment: CDR1 SGHAT and CDR2 FQDESV (reference sequence). The CDR3 sequence is CASSSQNPSGGVSYEQYF.

This chain joins TRBV28 and TRBJ2-3; TCRdb picks TRBD2, but there is no DNA to check that call. CDR3 length: 11 amino acids. Germline lookup yields CDR1 MDHEN and CDR2 SYDVKM. CDR3 region: CASSSTRAQYF.

This sequence joins TRBV9 and TRBJ2-1. The CDR3 is 15 residues long. Germline V gene lookup returns CDR1 SGDLS and CDR2 YYNGEE. The CDR3 here is CASSVEWAKGNEQFF.

This chain joins TRBV20-1 and TRBJ1-1. The CDR3 spans 14 residues. Germline CDR1 reads DFQATT; CDR2 reads SNEGSKA (reference sequence). The CDR3: CSARQRVKNTEAFF.

The chain links TRBV24-1 to TRBJ2-7. CDR1 and CDR2 from the germline V gene are KGHDR and SFDVKD. The CDR3 contains 17 residues. The CDR3 loop reads CATSDPTESGSLDEQYF.

V and J are TRBV12-3 or TRBV12-4 and TRBJ1-1; the D gene TCRdb calls, TRBD1, cannot be checked with no DNA. This CDR3 spans 15 amino acids. This CDR3 is CASSPGTGESTEAFF.

The rearrangement uses TRBV24-1 and TRBJ1-4; the TCRdb D gene call, TRBD1, has no DNA to confirm it. From germline, CDR1 is KGHDR and CDR2 SFDVKD. The CDR3 covers 14 residues. CDR3 amino acids: CATSDQGSNEKLFF.

This chain joins TRBV6-2 or TRBV6-3 and TRBJ2-5; checking the TCRdb D call of TRBD2 is not possible without DNA. The CDR3 is 13 amino acids. CDR1 is MNHEY, CDR2 SVGEGT, per germline. The CDR3 loop is CASSYSGRETQYF.

V gene TRBV7-3 combines with J gene TRBJ2-3. The CDR3 consists of 13 residues. Germline V gives CDR1 SGHTA, CDR2 FQGTGA. CDR3 sequence: CASSFHLTDTQYF.

The genes are TRBV7-7 and TRBJ2-5; the TCRdb call, TRBD2, lacks DNA for checking. The V gene's germline CDR1 is SSHAT and CDR2 FNYEAQ (reference sequence). This CDR3 is 16 amino acids long. The CDR3 sequence is CASSLMGAGTQETQYF.

The rearrangement joins TRBV7-9 to TRBJ2-3. The CDR3 length is 13 residues. Germline CDR1 SEHNR, CDR2 FQNEAQ (reference sequence). The chain's CDR3 is CASSRGATDTQYF.